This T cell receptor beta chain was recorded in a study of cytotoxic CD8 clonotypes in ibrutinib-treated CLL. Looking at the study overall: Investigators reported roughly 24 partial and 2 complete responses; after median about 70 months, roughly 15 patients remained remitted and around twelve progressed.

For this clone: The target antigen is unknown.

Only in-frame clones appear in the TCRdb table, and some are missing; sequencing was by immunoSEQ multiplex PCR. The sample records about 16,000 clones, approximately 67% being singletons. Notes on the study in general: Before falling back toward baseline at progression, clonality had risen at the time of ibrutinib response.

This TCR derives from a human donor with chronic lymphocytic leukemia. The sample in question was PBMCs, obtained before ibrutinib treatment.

Here the CDR3 reads CASSHTSGGVNEQFF. CDR3 DNA: TGTGCCAGCAGCCATACTAGCGGGGGGGTGAATGAGCAGTTCTTC. The chain combines TRBV9 with TRBJ2-1, with 13 bases fitting TRBD2. V lost 4 bases to trimming and J lost 7 bases; unmatched junction nucleotides: 5. Germline loops: CDR1 SGDLS, CDR2 YYNGEE. This CDR3 comprises 15 residues.